The sequence of this T cell receptor (beta chain) was determined in a study of T cell responses to AZD1222 COVID-19 vaccine. The protocol was immunoSEQ multiplex PCR, while the TCRdb copy is restricted to in-frame clones and leaves out a portion. The data hold more than 100,000 clones, with approximately 91% observed a single time. Findings of the study overall: In all cases, repertoires were sampled only after the peak T cell response.

This clone was seen just once. Its target is unknown. The germline V gene has CDR1 MNHEY and CDR2 SVGEGT. Trimming stripped 6 bases from V and 6 bases from J, with 14 bases between. The length of the CDR3 is 14 residues. The sequence was collected from an adult who received the AZD1222 COVID-19 vaccine. This chain connects TRBV6-2 or TRBV6-3 to TRBJ1-4; D uncertain. Specimen: peripheral blood, collected 28 days after the second AZD1222 dose. The CDR3 DNA sequence: TGTGCCAGCAGCCCAACGGGTAAGCATGAAAAACTGTTTTTT. Its protein product is CASSPTGKHEKLFF.